The 6 T cell receptor beta chains listed next were all sequenced from one sample in a study of blood T cell repertoires in COVID-19. Some clones are missing from TCRdb's copy, which holds only in-frame ones; the method was immunoSEQ multiplex PCR. The sample carries 100,000 to 150,000 clones, more than 80% recorded once. Sequences were obtained from peripheral blood. These receptors all stem from a middle-aged man with acute or convalescent COVID-19.

The rearrangement joins TRBV5-1 to TRBJ1-1; 8 bases fit TRBD1. Germline-derived CDR1 and CDR2 are SGHRS and YFSETQ. V was clipped by 4 bases and J by 4 bases; unmatched bases: 6. The CDR3 covers 14 residues. The CDR3 loop reads CASSLAGGSTEAFF. CDR3 DNA: TGCGCCAGCAGCCTCGCAGGGGGCAGCACTGAAGCTTTCTTT.

The chain uses TRBV2 and TRBJ1-1; no firm D call. The ends were cut back, 6 bases at V and 1 base at J, with 6 bases in the middle. The V gene's germline CDR1 is SNHLY and CDR2 FYNNEI. This CDR3 has 12 residues. The CDR3 region is CASRRANTEAFF. CDR3 nucleotide sequence: TGTGCCAGCAGGAGGGCGAACACTGAAGCTTTCTTT. The full variable domain, rest sourced from reference TRBV2 and TRBJ1-1, is EPEVTQTPSHQVTQMGQEVILRCVPISNHLYFYWYRQILGQKVEFLVSFYNNEISEKSEIFDDQFSVERPDGSNFTLKIRSTKLEDSAMYFCASRRANTEAFFGQGTRLTVV.

The J gene is TRBJ1-1, the V gene TRBV14, with D possibly being TRBD1 (6 bases). The CDR3 has 18 residues. Germline V gene lookup returns CDR1 SGHDN and CDR2 FVKESK. Trimming removed 0 bases at V and 0 bases at J, with 17 bases between. The CDR3 reads CASSQDSSDRIMNTEAFF. The CDR3 nucleotides read TGTGCCAGCAGCCAAGATTCCTCAGACAGGATCATGAACACTGAAGCTTTCTTT.

The J gene is TRBJ1-5, the V gene TRBV15; no firm D call. The germline CDR1 and CDR2 sequences are LNHNV and YYDKDF (reference sequence). V was pared by 3 bases and J by 0 bases, with 12 bases between. The CDR3 loop spans 16 amino acids. The CDR3 region is CATSRGGRSSNQPQHF. The CDR3, as DNA: TGTGCCACCAGCAGGGGAGGGCGGAGTAGCAATCAGCCCCAGCATTTT.

The chain is built from TRBV18 and TRBJ2-1; 7 bases align to TRBD1. The CDR3 length is 16 residues. Trimming took 4 bases from V and 4 from J; bases not matched to a gene: 10. Germline lookup yields CDR1 KGHSH and CDR2 LQKENI. The CDR3 protein is CASSRSGTAEYNEQFF. The CDR3 DNA reads as TGTGCCAGCTCACGATCCGGGACAGCGGAGTACAATGAGCAGTTCTTC.

This chain links TRBV29-1 with TRBJ1-6, with D unresolved. V lost 2 bases and J lost 9, with 11 bases in between. The CDR3 covers 13 residues. Germline CDR1 and CDR2: SQVTM and ANQGSEA. The DNA for the CDR3 is TGCAGCGTTGAAACCGAGGGAGGTTCACCCCTCCACTTT. This codes for CSVETEGGSPLHF.